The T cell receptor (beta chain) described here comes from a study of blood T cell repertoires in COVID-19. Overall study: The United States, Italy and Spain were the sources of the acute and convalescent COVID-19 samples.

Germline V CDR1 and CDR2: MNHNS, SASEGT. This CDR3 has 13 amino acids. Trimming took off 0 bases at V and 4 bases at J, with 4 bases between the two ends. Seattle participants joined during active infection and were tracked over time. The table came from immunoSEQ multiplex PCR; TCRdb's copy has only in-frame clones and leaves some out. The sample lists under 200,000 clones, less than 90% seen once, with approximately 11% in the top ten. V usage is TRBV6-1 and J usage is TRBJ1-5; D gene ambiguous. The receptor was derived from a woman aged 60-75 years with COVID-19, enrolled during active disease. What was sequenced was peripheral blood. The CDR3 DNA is TGTGCCAGCAGTGAAGCACAGAATCAGCCCCAGCATTTT. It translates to CASSEAQNQPQHF.